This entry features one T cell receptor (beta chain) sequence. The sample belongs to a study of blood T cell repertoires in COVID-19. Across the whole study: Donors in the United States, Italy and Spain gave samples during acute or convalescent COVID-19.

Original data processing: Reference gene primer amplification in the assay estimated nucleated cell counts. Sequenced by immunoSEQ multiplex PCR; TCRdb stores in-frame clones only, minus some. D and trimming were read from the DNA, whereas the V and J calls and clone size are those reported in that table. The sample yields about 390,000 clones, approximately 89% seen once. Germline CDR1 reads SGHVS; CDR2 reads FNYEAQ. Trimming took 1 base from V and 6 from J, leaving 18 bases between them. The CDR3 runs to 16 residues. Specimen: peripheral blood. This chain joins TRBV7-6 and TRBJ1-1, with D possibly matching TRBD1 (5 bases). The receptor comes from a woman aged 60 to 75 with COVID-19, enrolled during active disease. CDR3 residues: CASSLGLQAAGSEAFF. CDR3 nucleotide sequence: TGTGCCAGCAGCTTAGGGTTACAGGCGGCGGGGTCTGAAGCTTTCTTT. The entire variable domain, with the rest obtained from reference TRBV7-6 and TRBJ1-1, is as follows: GAGVSQSPRYKVTKRGQDVALRCDPISGHVSLYWYRQALGQGPEFLTYFNYEAQQDKSGLPNDRFSAERPEGSISTLTIQRTEQRDSAMYRCASSLGLQAAGSEAFFGQGTRLTVV.